This TCR beta chain stems from a study of metastatic and nonmetastatic thyroid tumors. Study summary: Comparative analysis of repertoires was undertaken across blood and tumor or nodule tissue obtained from malignant and benign thyroid patients.

This clone showed up many times. The antigen remains unidentified. General study findings and limits: A significant increase in TCR beta diversity was reportedly seen in malignant thyroid tumors relative to benign nodules, in blood and tumor.

Trimming removed 4 bases at V and 0 bases at J, with 7 bases between. The germline gives CDR1 KGHSH, CDR2 LQKENI. This CDR3 region has 14 residues. How the authors handled the data: A classifier for distant metastasis in papillary thyroid cancer was constructed using CDR3 differences observed across clinicopathological groups. TCRdb ran MiXCR on the PCR reads. TCRdb's processing, not the study's, gives the V and J calls here. The top ten clones hold more than 20% of a sample with roughly 58,000 clones, approximately 4.1% of them seen once. No treatment had been given to any patient before thyroid surgery.

This chain joins TRBV18 and TRBJ2-1, with D hard to call. The material sequenced was blood. The TCR was taken from a female donor with papillary thyroid cancer or a benign thyroid nodule (not recorded which). Some clones in this sample may be carry-over from other donors' samples. The CDR3 DNA reads TGTGCCAGCTCACGGGAAGGCTCCTACAATGAGCAGTTCTTC. Protein product: CASSREGSYNEQFF. Drawing the rest from reference TRBV18 and TRBJ2-1, the complete variable domain is NAGVMQNPRHLVRRRGQEARLRCSPMKGHSHVYWYRQLPEEGLKFMVYLQKENIIDESGMPKERFSAEFPKEGPSILRIQQVVRGDSAAYFCASSREGSYNEQFFGPGTRLTVL.